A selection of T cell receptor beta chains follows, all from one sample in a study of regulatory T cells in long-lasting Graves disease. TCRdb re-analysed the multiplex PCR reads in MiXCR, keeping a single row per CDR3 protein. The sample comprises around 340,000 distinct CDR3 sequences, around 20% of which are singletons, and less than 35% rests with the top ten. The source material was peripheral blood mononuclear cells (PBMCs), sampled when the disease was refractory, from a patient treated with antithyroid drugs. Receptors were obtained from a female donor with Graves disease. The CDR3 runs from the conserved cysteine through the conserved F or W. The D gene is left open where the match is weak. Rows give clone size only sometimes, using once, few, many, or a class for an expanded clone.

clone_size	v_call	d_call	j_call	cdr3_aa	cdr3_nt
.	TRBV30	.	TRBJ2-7	CAWSVRASEQYF	TGTGCCTGGAGTGTACGTGCGTCCGAGCAGTACTTC
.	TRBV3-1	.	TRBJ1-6	CASSSRSGGPLHF	TGTGCCAGCAGCTCTCGTTCTGGGGGGCCCCTCCACTTT
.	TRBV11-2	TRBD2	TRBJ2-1	CASSSGLDGNNEQFF	TGTGCCAGCAGCTCCGGACTAGACGGTAACAATGAGCAGTTCTTC
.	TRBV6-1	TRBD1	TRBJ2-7	CASSRTGGIHEQYF	TGTGCCAGCAGTCGGACAGGGGGGATTCACGAGCAGTACTTC
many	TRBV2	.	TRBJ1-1	CASSRGVNTEAFF	TGTGCCAGCAGTAGAGGTGTAAACACTGAAGCTTTCTTT
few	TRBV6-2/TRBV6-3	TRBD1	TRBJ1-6	CASSYSTGSHSPLHF	TGTGCCAGCAGTTACTCGACAGGGTCACATTCACCCCTCCACTTT
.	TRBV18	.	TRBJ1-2	CASSPSLSDYGYTF	TGTGCCAGCTCACCATCCCTCAGCGACTATGGCTACACCTTC
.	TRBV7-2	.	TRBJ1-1	CASSLGMAVEAFF	TGTGCCAGCAGCTTAGGTATGGCAGTTGAAGCTTTCTTT
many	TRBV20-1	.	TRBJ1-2	CSASGVWREIGGYTF	TGCAGTGCTAGTGGGGTTTGGAGGGAGATCGGCGGCTACACCTTC
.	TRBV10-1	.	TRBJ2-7	CASSEGSGAYEQYF	TGCGCCAGCAGTGAGGGTTCAGGAGCCTACGAGCAGTACTTC
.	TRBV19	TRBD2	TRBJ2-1	CASSKTSGRNLYNEQFF	TGTGCCAGTAGTAAAACTAGCGGGAGGAACCTCTACAATGAGCAGTTCTTC
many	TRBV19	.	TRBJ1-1	CASSMGRVGTEAFF	TGTGCCAGTAGCATGGGGAGGGTGGGCACTGAAGCTTTCTTT
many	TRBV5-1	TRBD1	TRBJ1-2	CASSLGTGRNYGYTF	TGCGCCAGCAGCTTGGGGACAGGCAGGAACTATGGCTACACCTTC
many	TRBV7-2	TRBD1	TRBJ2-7	CASSRTGDGSEQYF	TGTGCCAGCAGCCGGACAGGGGACGGTTCCGAGCAGTACTTC
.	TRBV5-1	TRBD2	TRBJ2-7	CASRAGTSGEREQYF	TGCGCCAGCAGAGCCGGGACTAGCGGGGAACGCGAGCAGTACTTC